The entry below describes one T cell receptor (beta chain). This sample was taken from a study of shared clonotypes between healthy human individuals. The repertoire was sequenced with immunoSEQ multiplex PCR; TCRdb's copy has only in-frame clones and lacks some. The sample gives about 980,000 clones, over 75% of which show up once; over 1.3% is in the top ten. The source of this sequence is a man aged 18 to 29 in good health. Sample: memory CD4+ T cells sorted from blood. Subset reported: CD45RA-negative fraction.

CDR3 sequence: CASSGSKYNEQFF. DNA of the CDR3: TGTGCCAGTAGTGGCAGTAAGTACAATGAGCAGTTCTTC. This chain joins TRBV19 and TRBJ2-1; D call uncertain. The CDR3 runs to 13 residues. V lost 5 bases to trimming and J lost 4 bases, with 9 bases between them. The germline gives CDR1 LNHDA, CDR2 SQIVND (reference sequence).